The subject of this entry is one T cell receptor beta chain. This record comes from a study of blood T cell repertoires in COVID-19. Study summary: The United States, Italy and Spain were the sources of the acute and convalescent COVID-19 samples. The cDNA or gDNA used as material had been derived from T cells, B-cell-depleted T cells, or PBMCs.

Germline V CDR1 and CDR2: SGHAT, FQNNGV. The CDR3 is 15 amino acids. The V gene lost 5 bases and the J gene lost 2 bases, with 14 bases spanning the gap. Original processing methods: Counts of nucleated cells, estimated from reference gene primer amplification, were obtained. Method: immunoSEQ multiplex PCR; TCRdb's copy keeps in-frame clones and lacks some. V and J calls plus clone size are reproduced from that table; the DNA served to infer D and trimming. The sample gives about 250,000 clones, approximately 82% of which show up once; 5.7% is in the top ten. The V gene is TRBV11-2, the J gene TRBJ2-3; a possible D gene is TRBD2 (5 bases). Specimen: peripheral blood. The receptor's source is an elderly man with acute or convalescent COVID-19. CDR3 residues: CASSLFRGNTDTQYF. The CDR3 DNA follows: TGTGCCAGCAGCCTATTCCGAGGGAACACAGATACGCAGTATTTT.